This T cell receptor (beta chain) was identified during a study of blood T cells in healthy people across ages. Through a sample-barcoded 5' primer and a J-beta primer mix, a second PCR was run for roughly 7 to 11 cycles. A template-switch adaptor that had 12 random nucleotides put a tag on each cDNA molecule. TCRdb reanalysed the 5' RACE reads using MiXCR and keeps one entry per CDR3 protein. This table has 700,000 to 850,000 distinct CDR3 sequences, 53% appearing once. The donors, all healthy, were Caucasians living in Russia, aged roughly 6 to 90. The ends were cut back, 0 bases at V and 11 bases at J, with 13 bases in the middle. Germline V lookup: CDR1 LGHNA, CDR2 YNFKEQ. This CDR3 is built from 13 residues. This clonotype has a single count. Its antigen is as yet unknown. Study-level findings and limits: Per million T cells, TCR beta diversity dropped about linearly as age rose.

Sequencing was carried out using blood. The sequence derives from a man at least 80 years old in good health. The J gene is TRBJ2-5, the V gene TRBV4-2, with D unresolved. CDR3 sequence (DNA): TGTGCCAGCAGCCAAGATCTCAACAATGAGCAGTACTTC. Translating gives CASSQDLNNEQYF.